The TCR beta chain described here comes from a study of cytomegalovirus exposure and HLA in healthy donors. Overall study findings and caveats: Across donors, sequencing depth was assumed by presence/absence analyses to be roughly uniform. Within an earlier analysis, most TCR beta V segments proved productive either about 87% or about 30% of the time.

On this clone: Antigen specificity is unknown.

Between the trimmed V and J ends, which lost 0 bases and 5 bases, there was a span of 15 bases. This CDR3 has 15 residues. Germline CDR1 SGHNT, CDR2 YYREEE (reference sequence). Healthy bone marrow donors formed the donor group. Primers included in the PCR were 60 Vbeta and 13 Jbeta primers. Profiled with immunoSEQ multiplex PCR; TCRdb holds only in-frame clones, not every one. This sample yields approximately 190,000 clones, of which over 70% are seen a single time; less than 4.5% belongs to the top ten. The sequenced sample consisted of PBMCs. This rearrangement joins TRBV5-4 to TRBJ2-7; weak D call: TRBD2 (5 bases). The receptor was derived from a middle-aged man in good health and CMV-seronegative. CDR3 protein: CASSLEGKTIHEQYF. As DNA, the CDR3 is TGTGCCAGCAGCTTGGAAGGAAAGACTATCCACGAGCAGTACTTC.